Sequencing of this T cell receptor (beta chain) was carried out in a study of blood T cell repertoires in COVID-19. Turning to the study itself: Samples came from the United States, Italy and Spain, spanning acute and convalescent COVID-19. T cells, B-cell-depleted T cells, or PBMCs supplied cDNA or gDNA.

V shed 6 bases and J shed 0 bases, with 9 bases lying between them. This CDR3 contains 14 residues. Germline assignment: CDR1 MNHEY and CDR2 SMNVEV (reference sequence). Profiling relied on immunoSEQ multiplex PCR, and the TCRdb table lists in-frame clones only, not all of them. Of roughly 290,000 clones listed, around 85% are singletons. This TCR was sampled from a human donor with COVID-19, enrolled during active disease. The donor label of this sample is uncertain. Sequencing was carried out using peripheral blood. The rearrangement links TRBV27 to TRBJ1-5, with D uncertain. The CDR3 is CASSRGYSNQPQHF. CDR3 in DNA: TGTGCCAGCAGCCGGGGTTATAGCAATCAGCCCCAGCATTTT.